Each of the 6 T cell receptor beta chains below was sequenced from the same sample in a study of blood T cell repertoires in COVID-19. Produced via immunoSEQ multiplex PCR; TCRdb's table is partial and in-frame only. Here the sample spans 50,000 to 80,000 clones, 90% being singletons. Input material: peripheral blood. These receptors were taken from a woman of 80 years or more with active COVID-19.

The chain employs TRBV5-6 and TRBJ1-2; weak D call: TRBD1 (5 bases). The V gene's germline CDR1 is SGHDT and CDR2 YYEEEE. This CDR3 region has 16 residues. V was trimmed by 0 bases and J by 0 bases, leaving 12 bases between them. The CDR3 is CASSLVRANPNYGYTF. The CDR3 nucleotides are TGTGCCAGCAGCTTGGTCAGGGCAAACCCTAACTATGGCTACACCTTC. The variable domain in full, completed from reference TRBV5-6 and TRBJ1-2, reads DAGVTQSPTHLIKTRGQQVTLRCSPKSGHDTVSWYQQALGQGPQFIFQYYEEEERQRGNFPDRFSGHQFPNYSSELNVNALLLGDSALYLCASSLVRANPNYGYTFGSGTRLTVV.

V usage is TRBV5-8 and J usage is TRBJ1-4, with 7 nucleotides matching TRBD1. V lost 0 bases and J lost 7; bases outside the gene matches: 0. The V gene's germline CDR1 is SGHTS and CDR2 YDEGEE. The length of the CDR3 is 13 residues. The CDR3 sequence is CASSLGQGEKLFF. The CDR3 region has the DNA TGTGCCAGCAGCTTGGGACAGGGTGAAAAACTGTTTTTT.

The rearrangement links TRBV5-8 to TRBJ2-2; 10 positions match TRBD1. Per germline, CDR1 SGHTS and CDR2 YDEGEE. The CDR3 is made up of 18 amino acids. The J segment lost 2 bases and the V segment lost 1 base, leaving 8 bases of the junction unmatched. Here the CDR3 reads CASSLFHGTGVNTGELFF. The CDR3 nucleotides are TGTGCCAGCAGCTTGTTTCATGGGACAGGGGTCAACACCGGGGAGCTGTTTTTT.

The gene calls are TRBV19 and TRBJ1-3; D is possibly TRBD1 (6 bases). In germline, CDR1 is LNHDA, CDR2 SQIVND (reference sequence). With 8 bases removed from V and 5 bases from J, the gap between germline ends came to 16 bases. The CDR3 spans 14 residues. The CDR3 DNA follows: TGTGCCAGTGGACAGTCTTCAGATAGAAACACCATATATTTT. This encodes CASGQSSDRNTIYF.

This clone is a singleton in its sample. The chain combines TRBV21-1 with TRBJ2-7; TRBD1 is taken as the D call from the table, unchecked against the DNA. TRBV21-1 is listed as a pseudogene. This CDR3 is 14 amino acids long. The CDR3 DNA reads as TGTGCCAGCACCCATGGACAGGGTAGGAACGAGCAGTACGTC. This translates into CASTHGQGRNEQYV.

This clone was recorded a few times. The V gene is TRBV11-2, the J gene TRBJ2-3, with 8 bases matching TRBD1. The CDR3 length is 16 residues. V shed 5 bases and J 0 bases; nucleotides not matched to a gene: 7. Looked up from germline, CDR1 is SGHAT and CDR2 is FQNNGV. CDR3 loop: CASSTLRGRSTDTQYF. CDR3 bases: TGTGCCAGCAGCACTCTCAGGGGGCGTAGCACAGATACGCAGTATTTT.